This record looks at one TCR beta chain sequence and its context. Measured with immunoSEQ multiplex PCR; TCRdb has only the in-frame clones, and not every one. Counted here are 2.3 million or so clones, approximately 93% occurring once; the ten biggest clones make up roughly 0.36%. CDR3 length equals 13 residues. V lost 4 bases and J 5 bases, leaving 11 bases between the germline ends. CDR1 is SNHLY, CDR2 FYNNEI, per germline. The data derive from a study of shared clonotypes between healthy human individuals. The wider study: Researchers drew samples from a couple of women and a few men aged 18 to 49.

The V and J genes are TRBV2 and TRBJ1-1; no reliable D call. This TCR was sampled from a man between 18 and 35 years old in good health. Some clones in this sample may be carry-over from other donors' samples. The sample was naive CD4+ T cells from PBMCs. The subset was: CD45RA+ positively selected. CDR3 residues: CASSVFPRTEAFF. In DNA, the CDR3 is TGTGCCAGCAGTGTATTCCCGCGGACTGAAGCTTTCTTT.